This T cell receptor beta chain was sequenced during a study of blood T cell repertoires in COVID-19. About the research overall: Some COVID-19 samples were acute and others convalescent; all came from the United States, Italy and Spain. Sources were T cells, B-cell-depleted T cells, or PBMCs; the material itself was cDNA or gDNA.

The CDR3 consists of 14 residues. Deletions cut 6 bases from V and 5 bases from J, with 13 bases between. Germline V gives CDR1 ENHRY, CDR2 SYGVKD. As originally analysed: Estimation of nucleated cell counts was performed using reference gene primer amplification. Profiled with immunoSEQ multiplex PCR; TCRdb holds only in-frame clones, not every one. The V and J calls and the clone size are those of that table, but D and trimming were determined from the DNA. The table includes some 96,000 clones, approximately 90% detected once. Material: peripheral blood. V usage is TRBV10-3 and J usage is TRBJ2-2, with D perhaps matching TRBD1 (6 bases). This receptor was taken from a man aged 50-60 years with active COVID-19. The CDR3 sequence is CAISDNRETGELFF. CDR3 DNA: TGTGCCATCAGCGACAACAGGGAAACCGGGGAGCTGTTTTTT.